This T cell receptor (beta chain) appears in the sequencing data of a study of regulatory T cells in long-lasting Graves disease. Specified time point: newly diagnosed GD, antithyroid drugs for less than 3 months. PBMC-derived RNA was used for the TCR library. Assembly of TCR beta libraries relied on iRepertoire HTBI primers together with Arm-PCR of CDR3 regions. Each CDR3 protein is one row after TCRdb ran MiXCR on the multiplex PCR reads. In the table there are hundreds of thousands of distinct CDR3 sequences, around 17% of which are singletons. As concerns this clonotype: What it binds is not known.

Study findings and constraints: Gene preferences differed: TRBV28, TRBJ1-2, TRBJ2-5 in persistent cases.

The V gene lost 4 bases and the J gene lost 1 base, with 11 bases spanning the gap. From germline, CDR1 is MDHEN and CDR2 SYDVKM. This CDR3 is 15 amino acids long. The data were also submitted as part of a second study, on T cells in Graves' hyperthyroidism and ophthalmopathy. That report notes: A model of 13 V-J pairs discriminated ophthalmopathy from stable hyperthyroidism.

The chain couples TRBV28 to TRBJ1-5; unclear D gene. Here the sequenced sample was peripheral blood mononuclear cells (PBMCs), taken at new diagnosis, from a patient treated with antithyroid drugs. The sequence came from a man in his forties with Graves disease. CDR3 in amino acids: CASSWRESSNQPQHF. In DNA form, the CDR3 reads TGTGCCAGCAGTTGGCGGGAGTCAAGCAATCAGCCCCAGCATTTT.